The sequence of this T cell receptor (beta chain) was determined in a study of radiation and T cells in renal cell carcinoma. Time point of the sample: blood 4 weeks post-SBRT, at nephrectomy. Specified treatment: 15 Gy SBRT to primary tumor, nephrectomy 4 weeks later. Nephrectomy followed 15 Gy stereotactic body radiation by 4 weeks. This renal cell carcinoma was of the clear cell type. Whole-study findings and limits: Top tumor clonotypes rose in blood 2 weeks post-radiation, then contracted. Pretreatment tumor biopsies were lacking, so baseline clonotypes are unknown.

Clones were sequenced by immunoSEQ multiplex PCR, and TCRdb holds only the in-frame ones, with some missing. The table shows about 86,000 clones, with around 85% occurring only once. A remark on this clone: Its antigen remains unknown. One junction end disagrees with the germline gene, perhaps due to a read error.

Germline V lookup: CDR1 GTSNPN, CDR2 SVGIG (reference sequence). This CDR3 spans 12 amino acids. The receptor was isolated from a middle-aged man with renal cell carcinoma. The sequenced sample was blood, obtained from a patient whose treatment included radiotherapy and nephrectomy. The chain joins TRBV30 to TRBJ2-1; TRBD2 matches 10 bases. The CDR3 DNA is TGTGCCTGGAGTGCCTCCGTGCTAGCGGGAGTCTTC. It yields the protein CAWSASVLAGVF.